The source of this T cell receptor (beta chain) is a study of T cells after yellow fever vaccination. This clonotype appeared a few times. Antigen specificity is unknown. Study-wide results and caveats: Post-booster repertoires contained most primary-vaccination clones again (roughly 97% CD4, around 89% CD8). Across the CD4 and CD8 compartments, a small share of clonotypes was present in both.

The CDR3 consists of 16 residues. Germline CDR1 reads LGHNA; CDR2 reads YSLEER. Trimming shortened V by 3 bases and J by 12 bases, and 24 bases separated the two germline ends. In making TCR cDNA, 5'RACE template switching added a universal primer site and UMIs to it. TCRdb redid the calling of the 5' RACE reads with MiXCR, one entry per CDR3 protein. Of about 75,000 distinct CDR3 sequences in the sample, around 7.1% were seen once. The chain has TRBV4-3 and TRBJ2-1; perhaps D is TRBD1 or TRBD2 (6 bases each). The starting material was CD8+ T cells sorted from PBMCs, obtained about 10 days after the first yellow fever vaccination. The TCR sequence derives from a young man who received the YFV17D yellow fever vaccine. The CDR3 spells CASSQRKGPGGLGQFF. The CDR3 bases are TGCGCCAGCAGCCAGCGAAAGGGCCCCGGGGGCCTGGGGCAGTTCTTC.